The clone carrying this T cell receptor beta chain was detected only a few times. Its target is unknown. The ends lost 5 bases at V and 5 bases at J; junction bases unmatched: 9. CDR3 size: 15 residues. CDR1 is LGHDT, CDR2 YNNKEL, per germline (reference sequence). TCR beta cDNA libraries had unique molecular identifiers. TCRdb recomputed calls from the PCR reads with MiXCR, one row per CDR3 protein. The data hold 450,000 or so distinct CDR3 sequences, with approximately 45% observed a single time. The source of the sample is a study of post-analysis software for immune sequencing data. Study outcomes and limitations: Among 5 or 6 TRBV segments more frequent in patients than controls were TRBV5-6, TRBV5-1 and TRBV20-1.

The chain recombines TRBV3-1 with TRBJ2-5, with 9 bases identical to TRBD2. The source of this sequence is a girl between 5 and 17 years old with multiple sclerosis. The sample consisted of blood. The CDR3, as DNA: TGTGCCAGCAGCTTCCAAGGACTAGCGAGTGAGACCCAGTACTTC. Encoded protein: CASSFQGLASETQYF.